This T cell receptor (beta chain) was sequenced in a study of cytomegalovirus exposure and HLA in healthy donors. As for the study in general: Among the 400 or so donors who were genotyped, around 77% fell in the genetic ancestry cluster that is associated with self-reported Caucasian donors.

PCR was performed using 60 Vbeta and 13 Jbeta primers. TCRdb keeps only in-frame clones here, not all; method: immunoSEQ multiplex PCR. In total, the table holds approximately 150,000 clones. CDR3 length: 17 residues. Trimming left V 3 bases short and J 0 bases short, with 16 bases between. CDR1 is SGHVS and CDR2 is FNYEAQ in the germline V gene. Points from the study as a whole: It was reported that TCR beta sequences correctly inferred the HLA-A and HLA-B alleles for most subjects. Some V segments, TRBV6-2 and TRBV6-3 among them, were indistinguishable and were therefore excluded.

A word on this clone: What it recognizes is unknown.

This TCR was recovered from a woman in her 50s in good health and CMV-seronegative. The sample was PBMCs. This chain joins TRBV7-6 and TRBJ2-3; tentatively, D is TRBD2 (6 bases). The DNA for the CDR3 is TGTGCCAGCAGCTTGGCAGGGAGGTACGGAAGCACAGATACGCAGTATTTT. Protein: CASSLAGRYGSTDTQYF.